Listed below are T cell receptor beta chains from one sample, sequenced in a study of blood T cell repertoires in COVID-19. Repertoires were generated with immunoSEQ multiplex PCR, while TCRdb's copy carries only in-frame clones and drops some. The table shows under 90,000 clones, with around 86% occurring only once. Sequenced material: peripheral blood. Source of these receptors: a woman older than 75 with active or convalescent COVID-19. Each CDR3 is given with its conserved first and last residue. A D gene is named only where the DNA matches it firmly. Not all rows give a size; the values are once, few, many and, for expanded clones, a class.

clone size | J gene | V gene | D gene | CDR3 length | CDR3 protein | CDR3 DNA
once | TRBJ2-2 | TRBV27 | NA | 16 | CASSLIRTMDTGELFF | TGTGCCAGCAGTTTAATCAGGACTATGGACACCGGGGAGCTGTTTTTT
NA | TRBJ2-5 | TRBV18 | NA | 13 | CASSPLRIETQYF | TGTGCCAGCTCACCACTGAGGATCGAGACCCAGTACTTC
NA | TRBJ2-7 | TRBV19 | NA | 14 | CASSMGQGHYEQYF | TGTGCCAGTAGTATGGGGCAGGGGCACTACGAGCAGTACTTC
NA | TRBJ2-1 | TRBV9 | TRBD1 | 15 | CASSVEGQGGNEQFF | TGTGCCAGCAGCGTAGAGGGACAGGGTGGGAATGAGCAGTTCTTC
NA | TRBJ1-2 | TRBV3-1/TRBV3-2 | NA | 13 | CASSQVGRVGYTF | TGTGCCAGCAGCCAAGTGGGGCGAGTTGGCTACACCTTC
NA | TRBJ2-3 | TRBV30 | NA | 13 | CAWGRDKESAQYF | TGTGCCTGGGGCCGGGACAAGGAGTCCGCGCAGTATTTT
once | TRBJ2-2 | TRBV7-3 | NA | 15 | CASSLARDDTGELFF | TGTGCCAGCAGCTTAGCCAGGGATGACACCGGGGAGCTGTTTTTT
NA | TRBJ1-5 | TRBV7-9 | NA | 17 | CASSLGAFREGNQPQHF | TGTGCCAGCAGCTTGGGTGCCTTTAGAGAGGGCAATCAGCCCCAGCATTTT
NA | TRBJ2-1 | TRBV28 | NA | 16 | CASSSRLESSYNEQFF | TGTGCCAGCAGTTCGCGACTAGAGAGCTCCTACAATGAGCAGTTCTTC
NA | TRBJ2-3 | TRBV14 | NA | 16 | CASSQVAASHTDTQYF | TGTGCCAGCAGCCAAGTAGCGGCATCGCACACAGATACGCAGTATTTT
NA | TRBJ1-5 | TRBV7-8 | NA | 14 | CASSLGRNNQPQHF | TGTGCCAGCAGCTTAGGGAGAAACAATCAGCCCCAGCATTTT
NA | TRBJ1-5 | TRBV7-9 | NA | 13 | CASSLGVTQPQHF | TGTGCCAGCAGCTTAGGGGTGACACAGCCCCAGCATTTT
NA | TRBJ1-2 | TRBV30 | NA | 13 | CAWGGLLNYGYTF | TGTGCCTGGGGAGGGCTCCTTAACTATGGCTACACCTTC
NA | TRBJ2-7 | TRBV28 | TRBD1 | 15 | CASSPALGTDYEQYF | TGTGCCAGCAGTCCGGCACTAGGGACAGACTACGAGCAGTACTTC
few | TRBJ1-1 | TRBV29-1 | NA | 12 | CSVVRGDTEAFF | TGCAGCGTTGTCCGGGGGGACACTGAAGCTTTCTTT
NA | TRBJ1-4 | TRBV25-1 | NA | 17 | CASSQSRDIPTNEKLFF | TGTGCCAGCAGCCAGAGTAGAGACATACCAACTAATGAAAAACTGTTTTTT
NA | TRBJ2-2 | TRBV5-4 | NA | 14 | CASSSGQTTGELFF | TGTGCCAGCAGCTCCGGACAAACCACCGGGGAGCTGTTTTTT
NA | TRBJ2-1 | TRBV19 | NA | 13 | CASSINVPDEQFF | TGTGCCAGTAGTATTAACGTCCCGGATGAGCAGTTCTTC
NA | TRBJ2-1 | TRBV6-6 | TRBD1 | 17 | CASSRPATGGPYNEQFF | TGTGCCAGCAGTCGGCCTGCTACAGGGGGCCCCTACAATGAGCAGTTCTTC
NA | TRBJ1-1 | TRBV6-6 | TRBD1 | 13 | CAASGGANTEAFF | TGTGCCGCTTCAGGGGGCGCGAACACTGAAGCTTTCTTT
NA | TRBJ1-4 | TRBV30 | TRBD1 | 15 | CAWSYRDRGYEKLFF | TGTGCCTGGAGTTACCGGGACAGGGGATATGAAAAACTGTTTTTT
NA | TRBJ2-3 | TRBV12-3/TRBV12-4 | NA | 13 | CASSRGETDTQYF | TGTGCCAGCAGCAGGGGGGAAACAGATACGCAGTATTTT
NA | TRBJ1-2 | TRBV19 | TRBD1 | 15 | CASSSGQGLNYGYTF | TGTGCCAGTAGTAGCGGACAGGGCCTTAACTATGGCTACACCTTC
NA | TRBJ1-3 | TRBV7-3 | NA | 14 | CASRPAGDGNTIYF | TGTGCCAGCCGCCCAGCAGGGGACGGAAACACCATATATTTT
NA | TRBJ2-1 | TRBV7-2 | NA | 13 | CASSPRDINEQFF | TGTGCCAGCAGCCCCCGGGACATCAATGAGCAGTTCTTC
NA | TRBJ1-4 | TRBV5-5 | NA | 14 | CASSWGGANEKLFF | TGTGCCAGCAGCTGGGGAGGGGCTAATGAAAAACTGTTTTTT
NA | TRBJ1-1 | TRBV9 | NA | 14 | CASSLILAPTEAFF | TGTGCCAGCAGCCTCATTCTGGCACCCACTGAAGCTTTCTTT
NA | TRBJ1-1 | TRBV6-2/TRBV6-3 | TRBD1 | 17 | CASSYARRTTGTGSAFF | TGTGCCAGCAGTTACGCGCGCCGAACGACCGGGACAGGGTCAGCTTTCTTT
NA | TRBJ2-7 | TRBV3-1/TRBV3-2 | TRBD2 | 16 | CASSQGLAGGTYEQYF | TGTGCCAGCAGCCAAGGACTAGCGGGAGGGACCTACGAGCAGTACTTC
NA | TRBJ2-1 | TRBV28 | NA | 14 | CASSLLSGANEQFF | TGTGCCAGCAGTTTATTGTCTGGGGCCAATGAGCAGTTCTTC
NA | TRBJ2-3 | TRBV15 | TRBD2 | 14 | CATSGREGTDTQYF | TGTGCCACCAGTGGGAGGGAGGGCACAGATACGCAGTATTTT
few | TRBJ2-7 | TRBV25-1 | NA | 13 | CASSGRESHEQYF | TGTGCCAGCAGTGGCAGGGAATCCCACGAGCAGTACTTC
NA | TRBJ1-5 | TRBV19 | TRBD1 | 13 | CASSTDRDQPQHF | TGTGCCAGTAGTACCGACAGGGATCAGCCCCAGCATTTT
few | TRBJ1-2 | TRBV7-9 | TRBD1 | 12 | CASSPRDSGYTF | TGTGCCAGCAGCCCCCGGGACAGTGGCTACACCTTC
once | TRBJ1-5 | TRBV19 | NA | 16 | CASSIIPNTINQPQHF | TGTGCCAGTAGTATCATACCGAACACTATTAATCAGCCCCAGCATTTT
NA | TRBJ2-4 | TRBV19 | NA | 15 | CASSPPGAGVNIQYF | TGTGCCAGTAGTCCCCCCGGGGCAGGGGTGAACATTCAGTACTTC
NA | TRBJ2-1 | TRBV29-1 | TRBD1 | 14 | CSVGAGQGRNEQFF | TGCAGCGTGGGAGCTGGACAGGGGAGAAATGAGCAGTTCTTC
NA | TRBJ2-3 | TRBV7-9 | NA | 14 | CASGARGETDTQYF | TGTGCCAGCGGCGCAAGGGGCGAAACAGATACGCAGTATTTT
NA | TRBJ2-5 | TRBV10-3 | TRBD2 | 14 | CAISMGGTQETQYF | TGTGCCATCAGTATGGGGGGGACCCAAGAGACCCAGTACTTC
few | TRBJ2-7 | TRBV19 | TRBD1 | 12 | CASSTTGIEQYF | TGTGCCAGTAGTACGACAGGGATCGAGCAGTACTTC
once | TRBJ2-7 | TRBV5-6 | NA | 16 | CASSLVRLDSSYEQYF | TGTGCCAGCAGCTTGGTGAGGCTGGATAGCTCCTACGAGCAGTACTTC
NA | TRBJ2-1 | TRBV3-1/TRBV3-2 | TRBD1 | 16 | CASSQIPGGSNNEQFF | TGTGCCAGCAGCCAAATCCCAGGGGGCTCGAACAATGAGCAGTTCTTC
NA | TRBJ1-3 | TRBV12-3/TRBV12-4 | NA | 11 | CASSFGNTIYF | TGTGCCAGCAGTTTCGGGAACACCATATATTTT
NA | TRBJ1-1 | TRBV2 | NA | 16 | CASSEALQQGNTEAFF | TGTGCCAGCAGTGAAGCGCTTCAACAGGGGAACACTGAAGCTTTCTTT
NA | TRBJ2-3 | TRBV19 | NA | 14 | CASRTGVDTDTQYF | TGTGCCAGTAGAACCGGTGTCGACACAGATACGCAGTATTTT
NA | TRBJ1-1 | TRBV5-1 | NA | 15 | CASSLVAGMNTEAFF | TGCGCCAGCAGCTTGGTTGCAGGCATGAACACTGAAGCTTTCTTT
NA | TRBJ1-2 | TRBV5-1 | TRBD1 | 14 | CASSPGTGGFGYTF | TGCGCCAGCAGCCCCGGGACAGGGGGATTTGGCTACACCTTC
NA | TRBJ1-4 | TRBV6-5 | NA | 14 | CASRHSTTNEKLFF | TGTGCCAGCAGACACAGTACAACTAATGAAAAACTGTTTTTT
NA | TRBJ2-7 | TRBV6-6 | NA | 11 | CASQSHYEQYF | TGTGCCAGCCAAAGCCACTACGAGCAGTACTTC
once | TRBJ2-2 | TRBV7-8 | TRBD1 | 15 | CASTSGQGYTGELFF | TGTGCCAGCACCTCGGGACAGGGATACACCGGGGAGCTGTTTTTT
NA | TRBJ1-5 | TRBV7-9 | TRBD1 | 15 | CASSANTGADQPQHF | TGTGCCAGCAGCGCTAACACAGGGGCGGATCAGCCCCAGCATTTT
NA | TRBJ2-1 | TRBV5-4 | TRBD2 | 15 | CASSSGTSSYNEQFF | TGTGCCAGCAGCTCCGGGACTAGCTCCTACAATGAGCAGTTCTTC
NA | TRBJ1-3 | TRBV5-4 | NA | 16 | CASSLGGRDSGNTIYF | TGTGCCAGCAGCTTGGGGGGTCGGGACTCTGGAAACACCATATATTTT
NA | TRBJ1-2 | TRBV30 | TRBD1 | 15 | CAWSGPGQGATGYTF | TGTGCCTGGAGTGGGCCGGGACAGGGGGCAACTGGCTACACCTTC
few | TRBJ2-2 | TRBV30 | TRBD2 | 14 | CAWGSGSRTGELFF | TGTGCCTGGGGAAGCGGGAGCCGAACCGGGGAGCTGTTTTTT
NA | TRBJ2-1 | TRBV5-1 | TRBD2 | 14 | CASRISGSHNEQFF | TGCGCCAGCAGAATTAGCGGGAGCCACAATGAGCAGTTCTTC
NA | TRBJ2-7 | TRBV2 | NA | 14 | CASRVIVVGGEQYF | TGTGCCAGCAGGGTAATAGTAGTAGGAGGGGAGCAGTACTTC
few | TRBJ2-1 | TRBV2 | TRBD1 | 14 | CASRSQGVDNEQFF | TGTGCCAGCAGATCCCAGGGGGTAGATAATGAGCAGTTCTTC
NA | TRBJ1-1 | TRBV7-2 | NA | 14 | CASSYLTVNTEAFF | TGTGCCAGCAGTTATCTAACGGTGAACACTGAAGCTTTCTTT